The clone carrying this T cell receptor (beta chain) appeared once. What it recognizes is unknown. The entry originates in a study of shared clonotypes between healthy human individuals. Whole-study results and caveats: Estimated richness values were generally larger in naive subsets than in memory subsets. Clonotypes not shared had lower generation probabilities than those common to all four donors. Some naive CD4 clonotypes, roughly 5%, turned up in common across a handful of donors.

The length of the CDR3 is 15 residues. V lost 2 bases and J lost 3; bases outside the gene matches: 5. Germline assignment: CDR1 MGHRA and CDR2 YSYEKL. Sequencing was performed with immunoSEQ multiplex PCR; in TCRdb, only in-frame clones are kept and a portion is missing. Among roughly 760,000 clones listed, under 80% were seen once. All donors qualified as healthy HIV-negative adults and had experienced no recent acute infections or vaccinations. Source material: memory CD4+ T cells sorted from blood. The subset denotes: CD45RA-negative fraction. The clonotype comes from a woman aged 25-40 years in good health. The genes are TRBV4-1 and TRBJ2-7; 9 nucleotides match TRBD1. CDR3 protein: CASSQSGQGVYEQYF. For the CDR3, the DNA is TGCGCCAGCAGCCAATCGGGACAGGGCGTCTACGAGCAGTACTTC.